A single sample gave rise to the 24 T cell receptor beta chains below, sequenced in a study of T cell changes during pregnancy in multiple sclerosis. TCRdb keeps only in-frame clones here, not all; method: immunoSEQ multiplex PCR. The profile shows some 40,000 clones, approximately 91% of them singletons. The source material was CD4+ T cells from peripheral blood mononuclear cells, sampled in the first trimester of pregnancy. Receptors originate from a female donor with multiple sclerosis, enrolled in a pregnancy study.

Here the CDR3 reads CASSLHLVTRPIPEQYF. In DNA, the CDR3 is TGTGCCAGCAGCTTACATCTGGTGACTCGACCCATACCGGAGCAGTACTTC. This chain connects TRBV7-2 to TRBJ2-7; D is ambiguous. The CDR3 totals 17 residues. The V gene's germline CDR1 is SGHTA and CDR2 FQGNSA. Trimming shortened V by 2 bases and J by 7 bases, and 24 bases separated the two germline ends.

The gene calls are TRBV19 and TRBJ2-3, with D unclear. Germline V gene data show CDR1 as LNHDA and CDR2 as SQIVND (reference sequence). The germline V and J ends were trimmed by 1 base and 1 base, with 3 bases remaining between them. CDR3 length: 13 amino acids. The CDR3 DNA is TGTGCCAGTAGTATAGGCGGCACAGATACGCAGTATTTT. As protein: CASSIGGTDTQYF.

This chain links TRBV7-9 with TRBJ1-3; D might be TRBD1 (5 bases). The length of the CDR3 is 16 residues. Trimming removed 3 bases from V and 0 bases from J, with 12 bases in between. Germline loops: CDR1 SEHNR, CDR2 FQNEAQ (reference sequence). Here the CDR3 reads CASSFLTANSGNTIYF. In nucleotides, the CDR3 is TGTGCCAGCAGCTTTCTGACAGCCAACTCTGGAAACACCATATATTTT.

This sequence joins TRBV28 and TRBJ1-5, with 7 bases lining up with TRBD1. The CDR3 totals 15 residues. Germline values: CDR1 MDHEN, CDR2 SYDVKM. The J segment lost 1 base and the V segment lost 6 bases, leaving 6 bases of the junction unmatched. This CDR3 reads CASSSGDSSNQPQHF. DNA of the CDR3: TGTGCCAGCAGCTCGGGGGACAGCAGCAATCAGCCCCAGCATTTT.

The chain carries TRBV5-1 and TRBJ1-4, with D perhaps TRBD1 (6 bases). Per the germline V gene, CDR1 is SGHRS and CDR2 is YFSETQ. Trimming pared 4 bases from V and 4 bases from J, leaving 14 bases between. The CDR3 runs to 15 residues. The CDR3 is CASSVAGADNEKLFF. The CDR3, as DNA: TGCGCCAGCAGCGTGGCAGGGGCCGATAATGAAAAACTGTTTTTT.

V and J are TRBV5-1 and TRBJ1-4; D is uncertain. The CDR3 is made up of 14 amino acids. Germline CDR1 SGHRS, CDR2 YFSETQ. Trimming shortened V by 4 bases and J by 5 bases, and 12 bases separated the two germline ends. The CDR3 nucleotides read TGCGCCAGCAGCCTCGACGGGAAGAATGAAAAACTGTTTTTT. Amino acid sequence: CASSLDGKNEKLFF.

V and J are TRBV7-8 and TRBJ2-7; 10 bases agree with TRBD2. CDR1 and CDR2 (germline): SGHVS, FQNEAQ. The CDR3 spans 15 residues. J lost 4 bases, V lost 5 bases, and 8 bases had no gene match. This chain's CDR3 is CASSPLAGVGYEQYF. The CDR3 DNA reads TGTGCCAGCAGCCCCCTAGCGGGAGTCGGATACGAGCAGTACTTC.

V usage is TRBV2 and J usage is TRBJ2-5, with D hard to call. The ends were cut back, 1 base at V and 4 bases at J, with 4 bases in the middle. The length of the CDR3 is 12 residues. Germline V gene lookup returns CDR1 SNHLY and CDR2 FYNNEI. CDR3 amino acids: CASSEGRETQYF. CDR3 nucleotide sequence: TGTGCCAGCAGTGAAGGTCGAGAGACCCAGTACTTC.

This clone appeared once. The J gene is TRBJ1-1, the V gene TRBV5-1; the match to TRBD1 covers 8 bases. The V gene end was trimmed by 4 bases and the J gene end by 8 bases; junction bases not matched to a gene: 13. CDR1 is SGHRS and CDR2 is YFSETQ in the germline V gene. CDR3 length equals 15 residues. The CDR3 DNA reads as TGCGCCAGCAGCCCAAGCTATGGACAGGGAGGGGAAGCTTTCTTT. As protein: CASSPSYGQGGEAFF. Using reference TRBV5-1 and TRBJ1-1 for the parts outside the CDR3, the full variable domain is KAGVTQTPRYLIKTRGQQVTLSCSPISGHRSVSWYQQTPGQGLQFLFEYFSETQRNKGNFPGRFSGRQFSNSRSEMNVSTLELGDSALYLCASSPSYGQGGEAFFGQGTRLTVV.

The V gene is TRBV4-3, the J gene TRBJ2-2, with D unclear. Trimming took 4 bases from V and 8 from J, leaving 11 bases between them. The CDR3 consists of 13 residues. Germline V gene sequence: CDR1 LGHNA, CDR2 YSLEER. The CDR3 bases are TGCGCCAGCAGCCTAGCTGGTGGGGGGGAGCTGTTTTTT. Translating gives CASSLAGGGELFF.

This clone was seen a handful of times. The chain joins TRBV28 to TRBJ2-7; TRBD2 agrees at 8 bases. This CDR3 region has 14 residues. Germline CDR1 MDHEN, CDR2 SYDVKM. V was pared by 6 bases and J by 3 bases, with 7 bases of the junction left unmatched. This CDR3 reads CASRAGERIYEQYF. CDR3 DNA: TGTGCCAGCAGAGCGGGAGAAAGAATCTACGAGCAGTACTTC.

This chain joins TRBV27 and TRBJ1-3; no definite D call. The V gene's germline CDR1 is MNHEY and CDR2 SMNVEV (reference sequence). Trimming shortened V by 6 bases and J by 2 bases, and 11 bases separated the two germline ends. There are 14 residues in the CDR3. The CDR3: CASSFGSPGNTIYF. CDR3 bases: TGTGCCAGCAGCTTCGGTAGTCCTGGAAACACCATATATTTT.

The chain couples TRBV7-9 to TRBJ2-3; D might be TRBD2 (5 bases). This CDR3 comprises 14 residues. The germline V gene encodes CDR1 SEHNR and CDR2 FQNEAQ (reference sequence). V lost 1 base and J 2 bases, leaving 7 bases between the germline ends. The CDR3 DNA reads as TGTGCCAGCAGCTTAGGAGGGCTCACAGATACGCAGTATTTT. This sequence encodes CASSLGGLTDTQYF. The variable domain in full, completed from reference TRBV7-9 and TRBJ2-3, reads DTGVSQNPRHKITKRGQNVTFRCDPISEHNRLYWYRQTLGQGPEFLTYFQNEAQLEKSRLLSDRFSAERPKGSFSTLEIQRTEQGDSAMYLCASSLGGLTDTQYFGPGTRLTVL.

The chain carries TRBV6-1 and TRBJ2-7; 8 nucleotides agree with TRBD2. Germline assignment: CDR1 MNHNS and CDR2 SASEGT. J was trimmed by 5 bases and V by 5 bases; bases with no gene match: 11. This CDR3 is 15 amino acids long. The CDR3 protein is CASSRQREFPDEQYF. The CDR3, as DNA: TGTGCCAGCAGTAGACAGCGGGAGTTCCCTGACGAGCAGTACTTC.

This clone has just a few counts. The chain carries TRBV5-4 and TRBJ2-2; TRBD1 matches 11 bases. The V gene end was trimmed by 4 bases and the J gene end by 7 bases; junction bases not matched to a gene: 9. Germline CDR1 and CDR2: SGHNT and YYREEE (reference sequence). The CDR3 totals 16 residues. CDR3 nucleotides: TGTGCCAGCAGCCAATCGGACAGGGGGCGGGTCGGGGAGCTGTTTTTT. Amino acid sequence: CASSQSDRGRVGELFF.

The V and J genes are TRBV30 and TRBJ1-2; D may be TRBD1 (5 bases). In germline, CDR1 is GTSNPN, CDR2 SVGIG (reference sequence). CDR3 length: 13 amino acids. Trimming left V 4 bases short and J 4 bases short, with 13 bases between. The CDR3 protein is CAWIRDYGYGYTF. CDR3 DNA sequence: TGTGCCTGGATCAGGGATTATGGCTATGGCTACACCTTC.

In nucleotides, the CDR3 is TGTGCCAGCAGTCCCAGGACAGGGGAAGACGGCTACACCTTC. It yields the protein CASSPRTGEDGYTF. The chain has TRBV2 and TRBJ1-2, with 9 bases that match TRBD1. V gave up 5 bases and J gave up 8 bases; unmatched junction bases: 9. The length of the CDR3 is 14 residues. CDR1 is SNHLY and CDR2 is FYNNEI in the germline V gene. Together with reference TRBV2 and TRBJ1-2, the CDR3 gives the full variable domain: EPEVTQTPSHQVTQMGQEVILRCVPISNHLYFYWYRQILGQKVEFLVSFYNNEISEKSEIFDDQFSVERPDGSNFTLKIRSTKLEDSAMYFCASSPRTGEDGYTFGSGTRLTVV.

The chain joins TRBV30 to TRBJ1-5; 7 bases are a match to TRBD1. CDR3 length: 16 amino acids. V was pared by 1 base and J by 0 bases, with 6 bases of the junction left unmatched. CDR1 and CDR2 from the germline V gene are GTSNPN and SVGIG (reference sequence). CDR3 loop: CAWSGDSLYSNQPQHF. As DNA, the CDR3 is TGTGCCTGGAGTGGGGACAGTTTATATAGCAATCAGCCCCAGCATTTT.

This clone was counted a single time. This chain links TRBV27 with TRBJ2-5; D might be TRBD1 (5 bases). V lost 2 bases, J lost 4 bases, and 14 bases lay in between. The CDR3 is 15 amino acids. Germline V CDR1 and CDR2: MNHEY, SMNVEV (reference sequence). In DNA form, the CDR3 reads TGTGCCAGCAGTTTAGGTTGGGGCTCTGGAGAGACCCAGTACTTC. The encoded protein is CASSLGWGSGETQYF.

The gene calls are TRBV10-3 and TRBJ1-1, with TRBD1 matching over 8 bases. The V gene end was trimmed by 2 bases and the J gene end by 5 bases; junction bases not matched to a gene: 7. The length of the CDR3 is 15 residues. CDR1 and CDR2 (germline): ENHRY, SYGVKD. The CDR3 protein is CAISEVQGARTEAFF. DNA for the CDR3: TGTGCCATCAGTGAGGTCCAGGGGGCGAGGACTGAAGCTTTCTTT.

The gene calls are TRBV7-2 and TRBJ1-5; D gene uncertain. The V end lost 2 bases, the J end lost 7 bases, and 12 bases lay between the germline ends. This CDR3 has 14 residues. The germline V gene has CDR1 SGHTA and CDR2 FQGNSA. This chain's CDR3 is CASSLKMGGQPQHF. The DNA of the CDR3 is TGTGCCAGCAGCTTAAAGATGGGAGGCCAGCCCCAGCATTTT.

A word on this clone: Other nucleotide sequences from this sample produce the same CDR3. The V and J genes are TRBV19 and TRBJ2-1, with TRBD2 matching over 7 bases. This CDR3 has 13 residues. Per germline, CDR1 LNHDA and CDR2 SQIVND (reference sequence). The V gene end was trimmed by 4 bases and the J gene end by 3 bases; junction bases not matched to a gene: 0. CDR3 sequence: CASSSGSYNEQFF. The DNA for the CDR3 is TGTGCCAGTAGTAGCGGGAGCTACAATGAGCAGTTCTTC.

This chain connects TRBV6-5 to TRBJ2-7, with D perhaps TRBD1 (6 bases). CDR1 and CDR2 (germline): MNHEY, SVGAGI. The V end lost 5 bases, the J end lost 3 bases, and 17 bases lay between the germline ends. The CDR3 is 15 residues long. The CDR3 DNA is TGTGCCAGCAGTCCCTATCAGGGGTGGAACTACGAGCAGTACTTC. Encoded protein: CASSPYQGWNYEQYF.

The chain couples TRBV6-1 to TRBJ1-5; unclear D gene. The CDR3 sequence is 14 residues long. Germline assignment: CDR1 MNHNS and CDR2 SASEGT. The V end was cut by 6 bases, the J end by 2 bases, with 11 bases between. This chain's CDR3 is CASREYMGNQPQHF. CDR3 nucleotide sequence: TGTGCCAGCAGAGAGTATATGGGCAATCAGCCCCAGCATTTT.